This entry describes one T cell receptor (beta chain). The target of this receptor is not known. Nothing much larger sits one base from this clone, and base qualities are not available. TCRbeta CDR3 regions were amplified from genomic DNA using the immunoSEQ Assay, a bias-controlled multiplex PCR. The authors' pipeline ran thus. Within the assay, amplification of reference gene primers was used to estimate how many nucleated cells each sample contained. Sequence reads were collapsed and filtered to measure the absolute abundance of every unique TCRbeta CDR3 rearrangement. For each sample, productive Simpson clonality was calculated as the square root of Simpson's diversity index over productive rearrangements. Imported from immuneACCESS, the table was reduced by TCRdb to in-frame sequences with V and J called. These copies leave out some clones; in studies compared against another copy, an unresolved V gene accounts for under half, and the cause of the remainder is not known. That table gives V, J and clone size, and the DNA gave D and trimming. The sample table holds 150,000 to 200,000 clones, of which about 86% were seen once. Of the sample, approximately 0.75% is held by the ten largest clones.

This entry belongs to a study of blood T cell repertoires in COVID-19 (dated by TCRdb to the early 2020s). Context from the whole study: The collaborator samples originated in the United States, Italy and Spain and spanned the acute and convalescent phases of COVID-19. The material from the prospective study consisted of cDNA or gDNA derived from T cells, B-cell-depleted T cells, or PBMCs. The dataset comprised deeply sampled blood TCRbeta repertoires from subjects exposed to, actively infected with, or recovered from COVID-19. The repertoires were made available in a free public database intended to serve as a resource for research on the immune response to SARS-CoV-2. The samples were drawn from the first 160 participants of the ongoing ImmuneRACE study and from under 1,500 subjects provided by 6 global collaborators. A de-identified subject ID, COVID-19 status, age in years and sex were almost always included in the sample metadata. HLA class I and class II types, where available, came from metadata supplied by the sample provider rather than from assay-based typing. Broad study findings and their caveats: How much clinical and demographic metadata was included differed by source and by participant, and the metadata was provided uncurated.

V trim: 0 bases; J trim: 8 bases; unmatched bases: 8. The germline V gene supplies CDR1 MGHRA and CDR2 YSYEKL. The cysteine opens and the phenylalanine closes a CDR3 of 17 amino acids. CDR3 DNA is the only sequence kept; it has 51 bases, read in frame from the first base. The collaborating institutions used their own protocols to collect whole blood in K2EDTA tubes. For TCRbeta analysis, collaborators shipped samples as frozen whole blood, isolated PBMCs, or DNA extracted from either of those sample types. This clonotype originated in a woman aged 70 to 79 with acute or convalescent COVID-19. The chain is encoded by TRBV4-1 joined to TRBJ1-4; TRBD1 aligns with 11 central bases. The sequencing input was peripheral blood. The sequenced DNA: TGCGCCAGCAGCCAAGAGGGACAGGGGGTTAGAAGAGAAAAACTGTTTTTT. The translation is CASSQEGQGVRREKLFF.